Below are 30 T cell receptor beta chains sequenced from a single sample in a study of blood T cell repertoires in COVID-19. Produced via immunoSEQ multiplex PCR; TCRdb's table is partial and in-frame only. The sample shows about 190,000 clones, almost 90% of them seen only once. Specimen: peripheral blood. Receptor source: a man in his forties or fifties with acute or convalescent COVID-19.

This chain links TRBV7-8 with TRBJ1-3; 9 bases fit TRBD1. V trimming: 2 bases; J trimming: 3 bases; junction bases outside the gene matches: 5. The germline V gene has CDR1 SGHVS and CDR2 FQNEAQ. This CDR3 region has 16 residues. The CDR3 protein is CASSLPQGASGNTIYF. The CDR3 nucleotides read TGTGCCAGCAGCTTACCACAGGGGGCTAGTGGAAACACCATATATTTT.

The chain couples TRBV3-1 (or the pseudogene TRBV3-2) to TRBJ2-5, with TRBD2 identical over 10 bases. Unmatched junction bases numbered 12, after V lost 0 bases and J lost 5 bases. This CDR3 has 18 amino acids. Per germline, CDR1 LGHDT and CDR2 YNNKEL (reference sequence). CDR3 sequence (DNA): TGTGCCAGCAGCCAAGATTCGACCAGCGGGAGGGCCCGGGAGACCCAGTACTTC. This gives the protein CASSQDSTSGRARETQYF.

The CDR3 loop is CASSTPGQNNEQFF. DNA of the CDR3: TGTGCCAGCAGCACCCCGGGACAGAACAATGAGCAGTTCTTC. The chain has TRBV3-1 (or the pseudogene TRBV3-2) and TRBJ2-1, with 7 bases aligning to TRBD1. Germline trimming cut 5 bases from V and 5 bases from J; bases unmatched to any gene: 6. This CDR3 comprises 14 residues. Germline V gene sequence: CDR1 LGHDT, CDR2 YNNKEL (reference sequence).

The J gene is TRBJ1-1, the V gene TRBV6-6, with D perhaps TRBD1 (6 bases). The CDR3 covers 13 residues. V was trimmed by 6 bases and J by 5 bases, leaving 13 bases between them. Per germline, CDR1 MNHNY and CDR2 SVGAGI (reference sequence). Here the CDR3 reads CASSRSGETEAFF. CDR3 in DNA: TGTGCCAGCAGCAGATCAGGGGAAACTGAAGCTTTCTTT.

In this sample, this clone turned up once. The chain combines TRBV3-1 (or the pseudogene TRBV3-2) with TRBJ2-1, with D maybe TRBD2 (6 bases). The length of the CDR3 is 14 residues. Germline CDR1 LGHDT, CDR2 YNNKEL (reference sequence). The V gene lost 5 bases and the J gene lost 7 bases, with 15 bases spanning the gap. CDR3 sequence reads: CASSWRGLGNEQFF. The CDR3 DNA is TGTGCCAGCAGCTGGCGGGGCCTGGGGAATGAGCAGTTCTTC.

This chain connects TRBV28 to TRBJ1-3; D perhaps matches TRBD1 (6 bases). The CDR3 consists of 18 residues. V lost 5 bases and J lost 0, with 20 bases in between. CDR1 and CDR2 from the germline V gene are MDHEN and SYDVKM. CDR3 residues: CASSPSGGGAPSGNTIYF. CDR3 nucleotides: TGTGCCAGCAGTCCCTCCGGCGGGGGGGCCCCCTCTGGAAACACCATATATTTT.

The J gene is TRBJ2-3, the V gene TRBV4-2; 10 bases are a match to TRBD2. This CDR3 has 16 amino acids. Germline trimming cut 3 bases from V and 0 bases from J; bases unmatched to any gene: 3. Germline CDR1 LGHNA, CDR2 YNFKEQ. This CDR3 is CASSHELAGSTDTQYF. The CDR3 region has the DNA TGTGCCAGCAGCCATGAACTAGCGGGAAGCACAGATACGCAGTATTTT.

The chain links TRBV10-3 to TRBJ1-1; 7 bases map to TRBD1. The germline CDR1 and CDR2 sequences are ENHRY and SYGVKD. V gave up 4 bases and J gave up 4 bases; unmatched junction bases: 6. The CDR3 sequence is 14 residues long. CDR3 in amino acids: CAISGNRGGTEAFF. The CDR3 nucleotides are TGTGCCATCAGTGGTAACAGGGGTGGCACTGAAGCTTTCTTT.

This rearrangement joins TRBV24-1 to TRBJ2-7; the match to TRBD1 covers 9 bases. The CDR3 consists of 15 residues. CDR1 is KGHDR and CDR2 is SFDVKD in the germline V gene. The V segment lost 4 bases and the J segment 3 bases; nucleotides outside the gene matches: 6. Written as DNA, the CDR3 is TGTGCCACCAGTGACCCGGGACAGGGACTCTACGAGCAGTACTTC. It specifies CATSDPGQGLYEQYF.

The chain is built from TRBV3-1 (or the pseudogene TRBV3-2) and TRBJ2-1, with TRBD2 matching over 7 bases. CDR1 and CDR2 (germline): LGHDT, YNNKEL (reference sequence). Trimming removed 4 bases from V and 5 bases from J; junction bases left unmatched: 8. This CDR3 region has 15 residues. CDR3 sequence reads: CASSRRGGHNNEQFF. The CDR3 nucleotides read TGTGCCAGCAGCCGAAGGGGAGGGCACAACAATGAGCAGTTCTTC.

The chain uses TRBV4-2 and TRBJ2-1, with TRBD2 matching 11 bases. After removal of 2 bases from V and 5 bases from J, the junction contained 5 bases not matched to a gene. The germline gives CDR1 LGHNA, CDR2 YNFKEQ. There are 16 residues in the CDR3. The DNA for the CDR3 is TGTGCCAGCAGCCAACGGACTAGCGGGCAGCACAATGAGCAGTTCTTC. Protein: CASSQRTSGQHNEQFF.

The chain is built from TRBV4-1 and TRBJ2-1, with 9 bases identical to TRBD2. J gave up 5 bases and V 3 bases, and 11 bases lay outside the gene matches. Germline V lookup: CDR1 MGHRA, CDR2 YSYEKL. There are 17 residues in the CDR3. CDR3 protein: CASSQTLAGPRNNEQFF. The CDR3 nucleotides read TGCGCCAGCAGCCAGACCCTAGCGGGACCCAGAAACAATGAGCAGTTCTTC.

V usage is TRBV19 and J usage is TRBJ1-4; 7 positions match TRBD1. In germline, CDR1 is LNHDA, CDR2 SQIVND (reference sequence). Unmatched junction bases numbered 8, after V lost 10 bases and J lost 0 bases. CDR3 length: 15 residues. CDR3 in amino acids: CATRQGGTTNEKLFF. The DNA for the CDR3 is TGTGCCACCCGACAGGGTGGTACAACTAATGAAAAACTGTTTTTT.

This clone has a handful of counts. J is TRBJ2-3 and V is TRBV4-2, with D uncertain. Germline V gene lookup returns CDR1 LGHNA and CDR2 YNFKEQ. The CDR3 spans 14 residues. Between the trimmed V and J ends, which lost 0 bases and 5 bases, there was a span of 9 bases. CDR3 residues: CASSQEPRVDTQYF. Here the CDR3 DNA reads TGTGCCAGCAGCCAAGAACCCCGAGTAGATACGCAGTATTTT.

The chain is built from TRBV19 and TRBJ2-1, with a tentative D call TRBD1 (5 bases). The CDR3 totals 12 residues. Germline-derived CDR1 and CDR2 are LNHDA and SQIVND (reference sequence). Trimming removed 3 bases from V and 9 bases from J, with 9 bases in between. DNA of the CDR3: TGTGCCAGTAGTATCCTAGGGGTTGAGCAGTTCTTC. Translated: CASSILGVEQFF. Filled out from reference TRBV19 and TRBJ2-1, the complete variable domain reads DGGITQSPKYLFRKEGQNVTLSCEQNLNHDAMYWYRQDPGQGLRLIYYSQIVNDFQKGDIAEGYSVSREKKESFPLTVTSAQKNPTAFYLCASSILGVEQFFGPGTRLTVL.

The chain couples TRBV5-4 to TRBJ1-6; 7 positions match TRBD1. This CDR3 has 14 amino acids. J was trimmed by 9 bases and V by 3 bases; bases with no gene match: 6. Germline V CDR1 and CDR2: SGHNT, YYREEE (reference sequence). The DNA of the CDR3 is TGTGCCAGCAGCTGGGACAGCCAAACTTCACCCCTCCACTTT. The encoded protein is CASSWDSQTSPLHF.

V is TRBV5-5 and J is TRBJ1-5, with D unclear. Trimming took off 3 bases at V and 0 bases at J, with 13 bases between the two ends. CDR1 is SGHKS, CDR2 YYEKEE, per germline (reference sequence). This CDR3 comprises 16 residues. The DNA for the CDR3 is TGTGCCAGCAGCTCCGGGGTTGGGAGTAGCAATCAGCCCCAGCATTTT. As protein: CASSSGVGSSNQPQHF.

The chain has TRBV27 and TRBJ1-2; weak D call: TRBD1 (6 bases). CDR3 length: 15 amino acids. Between the trimmed V and J ends, which lost 5 bases and 4 bases, there was a span of 17 bases. The germline gives CDR1 MNHEY, CDR2 SMNVEV (reference sequence). The CDR3 loop reads CASSPTGISFYGYTF. The CDR3 DNA sequence: TGTGCCAGCAGTCCAACAGGGATTTCGTTCTATGGCTACACCTTC.

The gene calls are TRBV11-2 and TRBJ2-5, with a tentative D call TRBD1 (6 bases). CDR3 length: 15 residues. Germline V gene sequence: CDR1 SGHAT, CDR2 FQNNGV. The V end was cut by 5 bases, the J end by 2 bases, with 15 bases between. The CDR3 is CASSPTNRAQETQYF. The DNA of the CDR3 is TGTGCCAGCAGCCCTACCAACAGGGCACAAGAGACCCAGTACTTC.

The chain carries TRBV5-4 and TRBJ2-1, with 8 bases fitting TRBD1. CDR1 is SGHNT, CDR2 YYREEE, per germline (reference sequence). With V trimmed by 4 bases and J by 6 bases, 12 bases remained unmatched. The CDR3 length is 16 residues. The CDR3 DNA reads as TGTGCCAGCAGCCGAGTCCTGACAGGGGTATCCAATGAGCAGTTCTTC. It translates to CASSRVLTGVSNEQFF.

The chain combines TRBV7-8 with TRBJ2-7; 13 bases are shared with TRBD2. Germline CDR1 SGHVS, CDR2 FQNEAQ. The CDR3 contains 14 residues. Germline trimming cut 5 bases from V and 4 bases from J; bases unmatched to any gene: 2. The CDR3 loop is CASSVTSGRYEQYF. In DNA form, the CDR3 reads TGTGCCAGCAGCGTGACTAGCGGGAGGTACGAGCAGTACTTC.

This clone occurred once. The rearrangement uses TRBV7-2 and TRBJ2-5; D remains unclear. Germline loops: CDR1 SGHTA, CDR2 FQGNSA. The V end was cut by 4 bases, the J end by 0 bases, with 3 bases between. The CDR3 loop spans 12 amino acids. The CDR3 DNA sequence: TGTGCCAGCAGCTCGTACCAAGAGACCCAGTACTTC. Residues: CASSSYQETQYF.

The genes are TRBV4-1 and TRBJ1-1, with 7 bases identical to TRBD1. Looked up from germline, CDR1 is MGHRA and CDR2 is YSYEKL. Germline trimming cut 6 bases from V and 4 bases from J; bases unmatched to any gene: 2. The CDR3 totals 12 residues. The CDR3 reads CASRDRSTEAFF. The CDR3 coding sequence is TGCGCCAGCAGGGACAGGTCCACTGAAGCTTTCTTT.

The chain has TRBV7-8 and TRBJ2-1; D gene uncertain. From germline, CDR1 is SGHVS and CDR2 FQNEAQ. The CDR3 is made up of 16 amino acids. Between the trimmed V and J ends, which lost 8 bases and 7 bases, there was a span of 24 bases. The CDR3 sequence is CASGAGTRFLRNEQFF. In DNA form, the CDR3 reads TGTGCCAGCGGCGCAGGAACCCGGTTCCTTAGAAATGAGCAGTTCTTC.

The chain has TRBV29-1 and TRBJ1-3; TRBD1 matches at 9 bases. The CDR3 is 16 amino acids. Losses at the gene ends were 6 bases for V and 4 bases for J; bases not matched to a gene: 13. Germline CDR1 is SQVTM and CDR2 is ANQGSEA. Here the CDR3 DNA reads TGCAGCGTCCGCTTGGATACAGGGGGCGCCGGAAACACCATATATTTT. It specifies CSVRLDTGGAGNTIYF. The full variable domain, its missing parts supplied by reference TRBV29-1 and TRBJ1-3, is SAVISQKPSRDICQRGTSLTIQCQVDSQVTMMFWYRQQPGQSLTLIATANQGSEATYESGFVIDKFPISRPNLTFSTLTVSNMSPEDSSIYLCSVRLDTGGAGNTIYFGEGSWLTVV.

This chain links TRBV15 with TRBJ2-3, with D uncertain. CDR1 is LNHNV and CDR2 is YYDKDF in the germline V gene (reference sequence). CDR3 length equals 14 residues. Trimming took 1 base from V and 2 from J, leaving 7 bases between them. CDR3: CATSRARLTDTQYF. The CDR3 DNA follows: TGTGCCACCAGCAGAGCTAGGCTCACAGATACGCAGTATTTT.

This chain connects TRBV7-2 to TRBJ1-6; 7 bases are shared with TRBD1. CDR3 length: 14 residues. V lost 3 bases, J lost 6 bases, and 2 bases stayed unmatched. CDR1 SGHTA and CDR2 FQGNSA come from the germline V gene. The CDR3, as DNA: TGTGCCAGCAGCTTGGGACAGATTAATTCACCCCTCCACTTT. Protein product: CASSLGQINSPLHF.

The chain joins TRBV27 to TRBJ2-7; D unresolved. The V gene's germline CDR1 is MNHEY and CDR2 SMNVEV (reference sequence). V was pared by 6 bases and J by 6 bases, with 9 bases between. This CDR3 comprises 11 residues. The CDR3 spells CASSGAPEQYF. CDR3 DNA sequence: TGTGCCAGCAGCGGAGCTCCCGAGCAGTACTTC.

The rearrangement links TRBV21-1 to TRBJ2-3; TRBD1 reflects the table's D call only, with no check against the DNA. TRBV21-1 is a pseudogene locus. The CDR3 totals 16 residues. The CDR3: CASSKGQGPRTDTQYF. The DNA for the CDR3 is TGTGCCAGCAGCAAAGGACAGGGCCCCCGCACAGATACGCAGTATTTT.

V and J are TRBV3-1 (or the pseudogene TRBV3-2) and TRBJ2-3, with D possibly being TRBD1 (6 bases). Per germline, CDR1 LGHDT and CDR2 YNNKEL (reference sequence). CDR3 size: 16 residues. The V end was cut by 4 bases, the J end by 2 bases, with 16 bases between. The CDR3 sequence: CASSRQPGTITDTQYF. CDR3 nucleotide sequence: TGTGCCAGCAGCCGACAGCCCGGGACAATCACAGATACGCAGTATTTT.